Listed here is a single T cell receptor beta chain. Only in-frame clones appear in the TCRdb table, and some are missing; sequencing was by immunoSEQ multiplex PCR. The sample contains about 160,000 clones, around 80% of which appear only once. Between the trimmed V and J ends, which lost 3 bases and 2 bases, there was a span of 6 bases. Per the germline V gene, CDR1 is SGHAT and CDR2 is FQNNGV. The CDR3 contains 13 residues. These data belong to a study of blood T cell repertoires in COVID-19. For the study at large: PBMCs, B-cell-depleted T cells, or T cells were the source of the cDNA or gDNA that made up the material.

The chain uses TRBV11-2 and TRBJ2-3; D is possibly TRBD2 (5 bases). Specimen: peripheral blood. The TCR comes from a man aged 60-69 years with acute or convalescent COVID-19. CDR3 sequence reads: CASSFGNTDTQYF. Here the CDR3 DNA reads TGTGCCAGCAGCTTCGGGAACACAGATACGCAGTATTTT.